This T cell receptor (beta chain) emerged from a study of blood T cells in healthy people across ages. Peripheral blood from each donor was collected in a volume of approximately 10 milliliters. The germline gives CDR1 DFQATT, CDR2 SNEGSKA (reference sequence). The CDR3 spans 15 residues. V lost 5 bases and J 11 bases, leaving 25 bases between the germline ends. Study conclusions and caveats: Strongly correlated with naive T cell percentage was TCR beta diversity. Nothing was known about donor CMV status, and this possibly confounded expanded clonotype changes.

Turning to this clonotype: Its antigen is as yet unknown.

The authors ran a second PCR of about 6 to 12 cycles using a sample-barcoded 5' primer and a J-beta primer mix. Samples each returned at least 2.5 million CDR3-containing paired-end reads. Via MiXCR, TCRdb re-called the 5' RACE reads, giving one row per CDR3 protein. The sample lists about 280,000 distinct CDR3 sequences; roughly 27% were seen once. Sequences were obtained from blood. V is TRBV20-1 and J is TRBJ1-5; D perhaps matches TRBD1 (6 bases). The sequence derives from a woman between 65 and 79 years old in good health. In nucleotides, the CDR3 is TGCAGTGCTTTCCTCGGCAGGGGACGTAAGGATTCCCAGCATTTT. Amino acid sequence: CSAFLGRGRKDSQHF.